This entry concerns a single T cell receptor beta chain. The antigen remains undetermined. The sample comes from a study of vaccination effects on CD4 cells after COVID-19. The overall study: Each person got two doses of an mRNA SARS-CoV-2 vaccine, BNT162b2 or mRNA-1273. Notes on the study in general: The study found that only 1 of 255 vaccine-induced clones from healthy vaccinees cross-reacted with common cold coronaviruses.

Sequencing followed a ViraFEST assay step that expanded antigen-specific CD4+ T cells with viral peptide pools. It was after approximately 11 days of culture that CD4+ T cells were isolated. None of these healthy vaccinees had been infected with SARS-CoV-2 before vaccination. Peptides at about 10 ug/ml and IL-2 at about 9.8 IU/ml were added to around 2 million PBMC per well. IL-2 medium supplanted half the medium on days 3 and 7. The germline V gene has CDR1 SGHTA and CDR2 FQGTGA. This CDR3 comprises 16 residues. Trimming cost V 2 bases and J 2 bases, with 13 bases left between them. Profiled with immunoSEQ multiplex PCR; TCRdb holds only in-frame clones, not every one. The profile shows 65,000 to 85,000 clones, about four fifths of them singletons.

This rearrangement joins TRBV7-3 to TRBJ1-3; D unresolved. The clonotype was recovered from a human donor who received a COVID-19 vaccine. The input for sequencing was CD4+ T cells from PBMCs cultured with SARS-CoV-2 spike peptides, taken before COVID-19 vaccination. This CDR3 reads CASSLGAPGPGNTIYF. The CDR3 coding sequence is TGTGCCAGCAGCTTAGGAGCCCCGGGCCCTGGAAACACCATATATTTT.